A selection of T cell receptor beta chains follows, all from one sample in a study of blood T cell repertoires in COVID-19. The table came from immunoSEQ multiplex PCR; TCRdb's copy has only in-frame clones and leaves some out. The table includes fewer than 150,000 clones, approximately 83% detected once. Input material: peripheral blood. Every receptor here comes from a human donor in a cohort sampled during active COVID-19. Each CDR3 is given with its conserved first and last residue. Each record gives: V gene, D gene, clone size, J gene, CDR3 protein, CDR3 DNA. The D gene is left open where the match is weak. Clone sizes are given selectively: once, few, many, or a class where the clone is expanded.

V gene: TRBV4-1
D gene: .
clone size: .
J gene: TRBJ1-4
CDR3 protein: CASSPEGVGVNEKLFF
CDR3 DNA: TGCGCCAGCAGCCCAGAGGGCGTGGGAGTTAATGAAAAACTGTTTTTT

V gene: TRBV14
D gene: .
clone size: once
J gene: TRBJ2-3
CDR3 protein: CASSQFRQGGWGTDTQYF
CDR3 DNA: TGTGCCAGCAGCCAATTCCGGCAGGGGGGTTGGGGCACAGATACGCAGTATTTT

V gene: TRBV24-1
D gene: TRBD2
clone size: .
J gene: TRBJ2-1
CDR3 protein: CATSSYGGLAGGLHSYNEQFF
CDR3 DNA: TGTGCCACCAGCTCCTACGGGGGACTAGCGGGGGGCCTCCACTCCTACAATGAGCAGTTCTTC

V gene: TRBV11-2
D gene: .
clone size: .
J gene: TRBJ1-1
CDR3 protein: CASSLENTRTEAFF
CDR3 DNA: TGTGCCAGCAGCTTAGAAAATACGAGGACTGAAGCTTTCTTT

V gene: TRBV28
D gene: .
clone size: .
J gene: TRBJ1-2
CDR3 protein: CASSLLEPREDGYTF
CDR3 DNA: TGTGCCAGCAGTTTATTGGAACCCAGGGAGGATGGCTACACCTTC

V gene: TRBV6-5
D gene: .
clone size: few
J gene: TRBJ1-6
CDR3 protein: CASSSISYNSPLHF
CDR3 DNA: TGTGCCAGCAGTTCCATCTCCTATAATTCACCCCTCCACTTT

V gene: TRBV19
D gene: TRBD2
clone size: .
J gene: TRBJ2-3
CDR3 protein: CASSIRLHSGAGDTQYF
CDR3 DNA: TGTGCCAGTAGTATACGTCTGCATAGCGGGGCTGGGGATACGCAGTATTTT

V gene: TRBV5-1
D gene: TRBD2
clone size: .
J gene: TRBJ2-7
CDR3 protein: CASSTSGEGREQYF
CDR3 DNA: TGCGCCAGCAGCACGTCGGGGGAGGGGCGCGAGCAGTACTTC

V gene: TRBV7-6
D gene: TRBD1
clone size: .
J gene: TRBJ2-2
CDR3 protein: CASRPTGVGAGELFF
CDR3 DNA: TGTGCCAGCAGGCCCACAGGGGTAGGGGCCGGGGAGCTGTTTTTT

V gene: TRBV25-1
D gene: .
clone size: .
J gene: TRBJ2-3
CDR3 protein: CASSDTTASDTQYF
CDR3 DNA: TGTGCCAGCAGTGATACGACAGCCTCAGATACGCAGTATTTT

V gene: TRBV7-9
D gene: .
clone size: once
J gene: TRBJ2-1
CDR3 protein: CASSLGQGPDEQFF
CDR3 DNA: TGTGCCAGCAGCTTGGGGCAGGGCCCCGATGAGCAGTTCTTC

V gene: TRBV2
D gene: .
clone size: .
J gene: TRBJ1-5
CDR3 protein: CASNRDNQPQHF
CDR3 DNA: TGTGCCAGCAACAGGGACAATCAGCCCCAGCATTTT

V gene: TRBV11-3
D gene: .
clone size: .
J gene: TRBJ2-7
CDR3 protein: CASSLDGRKQYF
CDR3 DNA: TGTGCCAGCAGCTTAGATGGGAGAAAGCAGTACTTC

V gene: TRBV28
D gene: .
clone size: .
J gene: TRBJ1-2
CDR3 protein: CASSASGREGYGYTF
CDR3 DNA: TGTGCCAGCAGTGCCTCAGGGCGGGAAGGCTATGGCTACACCTTC

V gene: TRBV5-6
D gene: .
clone size: few
J gene: TRBJ2-2
CDR3 protein: CASSLAGVNTGELFF
CDR3 DNA: TGTGCCAGCAGCTTGGCCGGGGTTAACACCGGGGAGCTGTTTTTT

V gene: TRBV5-1
D gene: TRBD1
clone size: once
J gene: TRBJ2-7
CDR3 protein: CASSSSQGAIGSYEQYF
CDR3 DNA: TGCGCCAGCAGCTCCTCACAGGGGGCAATCGGATCCTACGAGCAGTACTTC

V gene: TRBV11-3
D gene: TRBD2
clone size: .
J gene: TRBJ2-2
CDR3 protein: CASSLSGGSTGELFF
CDR3 DNA: TGTGCCAGCAGCCTCTCCGGGGGGAGCACCGGGGAGCTGTTTTTT

V gene: TRBV5-1
D gene: TRBD1
clone size: .
J gene: TRBJ2-5
CDR3 protein: CASSIDRAQETQYF
CDR3 DNA: TGCGCCAGCAGCATTGACAGGGCCCAAGAGACCCAGTACTTC

V gene: TRBV11-2
D gene: .
clone size: large
J gene: TRBJ2-7
CDR3 protein: CASSPRTLRSYEQYF
CDR3 DNA: TGTGCCAGCAGCCCTCGGACTCTCCGATCCTACGAGCAGTACTTC

V gene: TRBV14
D gene: .
clone size: .
J gene: TRBJ1-1
CDR3 protein: CASASRTEAFF
CDR3 DNA: TGTGCCAGCGCCTCTCGGACTGAAGCTTTCTTT

V gene: TRBV5-6
D gene: TRBD1
clone size: .
J gene: TRBJ1-1
CDR3 protein: CASSLVGGSEAFF
CDR3 DNA: TGTGCCAGCAGCTTGGTAGGGGGCTCTGAAGCTTTCTTT

V gene: TRBV6-6
D gene: .
clone size: .
J gene: TRBJ1-2
CDR3 protein: CASRQDYGYTF
CDR3 DNA: TGTGCCTCCCGACAAGACTATGGCTACACCTTC

V gene: TRBV4-2
D gene: .
clone size: few
J gene: TRBJ2-2
CDR3 protein: CASSQDLREAAGTGELFF
CDR3 DNA: TGTGCCAGCAGCCAAGACCTGAGGGAGGCCGCGGGCACCGGGGAGCTGTTTTTT

V gene: TRBV3-1/TRBV3-2
D gene: TRBD1
clone size: .
J gene: TRBJ2-5
CDR3 protein: CASSQFGQGQETQYF
CDR3 DNA: TGTGCCAGCAGCCAATTCGGACAGGGGCAAGAGACCCAGTACTTC

V gene: TRBV19
D gene: TRBD2
clone size: .
J gene: TRBJ2-3
CDR3 protein: CASSIGAGDFRDTQYF
CDR3 DNA: TGTGCCAGTAGTATAGGAGCGGGGGATTTTAGAGATACGCAGTATTTT

V gene: TRBV18
D gene: .
clone size: .
J gene: TRBJ2-1
CDR3 protein: CASSPPAGDNEQFF
CDR3 DNA: TGTGCCAGCTCACCACCGGCAGGGGACAATGAGCAGTTCTTC

V gene: TRBV11-2
D gene: TRBD2
clone size: few
J gene: TRBJ2-7
CDR3 protein: CASSLGLAGSYEQYF
CDR3 DNA: TGTGCCAGCAGTTTGGGACTAGCGGGGTCCTACGAGCAGTACTTC

V gene: TRBV7-2
D gene: TRBD1
clone size: .
J gene: TRBJ1-5
CDR3 protein: CASSLGTGGNQPQHF
CDR3 DNA: TGTGCCAGCAGCTTGGGGACAGGGGGGAACCAGCCCCAGCATTTT

V gene: TRBV7-2
D gene: .
clone size: .
J gene: TRBJ2-2
CDR3 protein: CASSLVTNAGELFF
CDR3 DNA: TGTGCCAGCAGCTTAGTTACTAATGCCGGGGAGCTGTTTTTT

V gene: TRBV10-3
D gene: .
clone size: .
J gene: TRBJ1-2
CDR3 protein: CATSRVGPNYGYTF
CDR3 DNA: TGTGCCACCTCCCGAGTGGGGCCTAACTATGGCTACACCTTC

V gene: TRBV6-1
D gene: TRBD2
clone size: .
J gene: TRBJ2-5
CDR3 protein: CASSEGTSKETQYF
CDR3 DNA: TGTGCCAGCAGCGAAGGGACTAGCAAAGAGACCCAGTACTTC

V gene: TRBV29-1
D gene: .
clone size: .
J gene: TRBJ2-3
CDR3 protein: CSVGLNTQYF
CDR3 DNA: TGCAGCGTTGGCCTAAATACGCAGTATTTT

V gene: TRBV5-1
D gene: TRBD1
clone size: .
J gene: TRBJ2-1
CDR3 protein: CASSDRGMTNEQFF
CDR3 DNA: TGCGCCAGCAGTGACAGGGGGATGACCAATGAGCAGTTCTTC

V gene: TRBV2
D gene: TRBD1
clone size: .
J gene: TRBJ2-7
CDR3 protein: CASKTSGGAYEQYF
CDR3 DNA: TGTGCCAGCAAAACGTCAGGGGGAGCCTACGAGCAGTACTTC

V gene: TRBV3-1/TRBV3-2
D gene: TRBD2
clone size: .
J gene: TRBJ2-1
CDR3 protein: CASSQTSGGAWDGNEQFF
CDR3 DNA: TGTGCCAGCAGCCAGACGAGCGGGGGGGCTTGGGATGGCAATGAGCAGTTCTTC

V gene: TRBV29-1
D gene: TRBD1
clone size: .
J gene: TRBJ2-3
CDR3 protein: CSVRQGSQDTQYF
CDR3 DNA: TGCAGCGTCCGACAGGGGTCGCAAGATACGCAGTATTTT

V gene: TRBV5-1
D gene: .
clone size: few
J gene: TRBJ1-1
CDR3 protein: CASSLRGGPRAEAFF
CDR3 DNA: TGCGCCAGCAGCCTCCGGGGGGGCCCGCGGGCTGAAGCTTTCTTT

V gene: TRBV28
D gene: TRBD1
clone size: .
J gene: TRBJ2-3
CDR3 protein: CASSLSRQGVGQDTQYF
CDR3 DNA: TGTGCCAGCAGTTTATCCCGACAGGGGGTCGGGCAAGATACGCAGTATTTT

V gene: TRBV7-9
D gene: .
clone size: .
J gene: TRBJ1-2
CDR3 protein: CASSPRLNYGYTF
CDR3 DNA: TGTGCCAGCAGCCCCAGACTTAACTATGGCTACACCTTC

V gene: TRBV12-5
D gene: .
clone size: .
J gene: TRBJ2-5
CDR3 protein: CASGLGGAETQYF
CDR3 DNA: TGTGCTAGTGGTTTGGGCGGTGCGGAGACCCAGTACTTC

V gene: TRBV7-9
D gene: TRBD1
clone size: .
J gene: TRBJ1-4
CDR3 protein: CASSGRGQNHNEKLFF
CDR3 DNA: TGTGCCAGCAGCGGAAGGGGACAGAATCATAATGAAAAACTGTTTTTT

V gene: TRBV5-1
D gene: .
clone size: .
J gene: TRBJ2-5
CDR3 protein: CASSKRQKETQYF
CDR3 DNA: TGCGCCAGCAGCAAACGACAGAAAGAGACCCAGTACTTC

V gene: TRBV19
D gene: TRBD1
clone size: .
J gene: TRBJ1-5
CDR3 protein: CASWTGMSNQPQHF
CDR3 DNA: TGTGCCAGTTGGACAGGGATGAGCAATCAGCCCCAGCATTTT

V gene: TRBV3-1/TRBV3-2
D gene: .
clone size: .
J gene: TRBJ1-5
CDR3 protein: CASSQDLGGGNQPQHF
CDR3 DNA: TGTGCCAGCAGCCAGGATCTAGGGGGGGGCAATCAGCCCCAGCATTTT

V gene: TRBV7-9
D gene: TRBD1
clone size: .
J gene: TRBJ2-7
CDR3 protein: CASSLAVGTGDGQPYF
CDR3 DNA: TGTGCCAGCAGCTTAGCAGTGGGGACAGGGGACGGACAGCCGTACTTC

V gene: TRBV24-1
D gene: .
clone size: .
J gene: TRBJ2-3
CDR3 protein: CATSDSGRTDTQYF
CDR3 DNA: TGTGCCACCAGTGATTCTGGTAGAACAGATACGCAGTATTTT

V gene: TRBV5-1
D gene: .
clone size: .
J gene: TRBJ1-1
CDR3 protein: CASSFSWRSSQAGNTEAFF
CDR3 DNA: TGCGCCAGCAGCTTCTCATGGCGTTCCAGTCAGGCTGGCAACACTGAAGCTTTCTTT

V gene: TRBV9
D gene: .
clone size: .
J gene: TRBJ1-1
CDR3 protein: CASSAVSPLGGLNTEAFF
CDR3 DNA: TGTGCCAGCAGCGCCGTCTCGCCCCTCGGAGGACTGAACACTGAAGCTTTCTTT

V gene: TRBV4-1
D gene: .
clone size: .
J gene: TRBJ2-3
CDR3 protein: CASSLGQIEDTQYF
CDR3 DNA: TGCGCCAGCAGTTTGGGACAAATAGAAGATACGCAGTATTTT

V gene: TRBV14
D gene: .
clone size: .
J gene: TRBJ1-5
CDR3 protein: CASSPLGQGQPQHF
CDR3 DNA: TGTGCCAGCAGCCCTCTAGGGCAGGGCCAGCCCCAGCATTTT

V gene: TRBV28
D gene: TRBD1
clone size: .
J gene: TRBJ2-7
CDR3 protein: CASSPTGDRYEQYF
CDR3 DNA: TGTGCCAGCAGCCCGACAGGGGACCGCTACGAGCAGTACTTC